This is a list of T cell receptor beta chains from one sample in a study of early T cells in non-severe SARS-CoV-2 infection. From the 5' RACE reads, TCRdb called clonotypes with MiXCR, one entry per CDR3 protein. The sample lists about 67,000 distinct CDR3 sequences, 10% occurring once. The sequencing used whole blood, collected at baseline. Receptors originate from an adult who was a healthcare worker with PCR-confirmed SARS-CoV-2 infection or an uninfected control (not recorded which). CDR3s include the opening cysteine and the closing phenylalanine or tryptophan. D genes are given only for firm matches. Not every row has a clone size; where given, it reads once, few, many or a size class.

V: TRBV27
size: few
J: TRBJ2-7
D: NA
CDR3: CASSLRLARSYEQYF
DNA: TGTGCCAGCAGTTTACGGCTAGCACGCTCCTACGAGCAGTACTTC

V: TRBV6-2/TRBV6-3
size: many
J: TRBJ2-7
D: TRBD2
CDR3: CASSTIPGLADYEQYF
DNA: TGTGCCAGCAGTACCATACCGGGACTAGCGGACTACGAGCAGTACTTC

V: TRBV6-5
size: NA
J: TRBJ2-2
D: NA
CDR3: CASSFRQFGGTGELFF
DNA: TGTGCCAGCAGTTTTCGACAGTTCGGAGGGACCGGGGAGCTGTTTTTT

V: TRBV27
size: NA
J: TRBJ2-7
D: NA
CDR3: CASSPKHGREAYEQYF
DNA: TGTGCCAGCAGTCCCAAGCACGGGAGAGAGGCCTACGAGCAGTACTTC

V: TRBV14
size: NA
J: TRBJ1-5
D: NA
CDR3: CASSQGRAGRNQPQHF
DNA: TGTGCCAGCAGCCAAGGCAGGGCAGGCCGCAATCAGCCCCAGCATTTT

V: TRBV21-1
size: many
J: TRBJ1-3
D: NA
CDR3: CASSLWDRGMSGNTIYF
DNA: TGTGCCAGCAGCCTCTGGGACAGGGGCATGTCTGGAAACACCATATATTTT

V: TRBV7-6
size: many
J: TRBJ2-5
D: NA
CDR3: CASSLAAGARETQYF
DNA: TGTGCCAGCAGCTTAGCGGCGGGGGCTCGGGAGACCCAGTACTTC

V: TRBV7-2
size: few
J: TRBJ2-3
D: TRBD2
CDR3: CASSLGLAGAPDTQYF
DNA: TGTGCCAGCAGCTTAGGACTAGCGGGAGCCCCAGATACGCAGTATTTT

V: TRBV13
size: NA
J: TRBJ2-3
D: TRBD2
CDR3: CASSLQGAGGVRTDTQYF
DNA: TGTGCCAGCAGCTTACAGGGAGCGGGAGGGGTGCGCACAGATACGCAGTATTTT

V: TRBV7-2
size: NA
J: TRBJ2-3
D: NA
CDR3: CASSFSLTDTQYF
DNA: TGTGCCAGCAGCTTCTCCCTCACAGATACGCAGTATTTT

V: TRBV10-3
size: many
J: TRBJ2-7
D: NA
CDR3: CATWDAPAYEQYF
DNA: TGTGCCACCTGGGACGCCCCTGCCTACGAGCAGTACTTC

V: TRBV7-9
size: many
J: TRBJ1-4
D: NA
CDR3: CASSSPAVVEKLFF
DNA: TGTGCCAGCAGCTCCCCCGCGGTGGTTGAAAAACTGTTTTTT

V: TRBV5-5
size: many
J: TRBJ2-1
D: NA
CDR3: CASSLSPSRVDSFEFF
DNA: TGTGCCAGCAGCCTATCCCCTTCCAGGGTTGACTCTTTCGAGTTCTTC

V: TRBV29-1
size: NA
J: TRBJ2-5
D: NA
CDR3: CSVEDGGFKPQETQYF
DNA: TGCAGCGTTGAAGATGGAGGGTTCAAACCCCAAGAGACCCAGTACTTC

V: TRBV12-3/TRBV12-4
size: many
J: TRBJ2-1
D: NA
CDR3: CASSPSGDRGQFF
DNA: TGTGCCAGCAGTCCCTCGGGGGATCGCGGGCAGTTCTTC

V: TRBV6-5
size: NA
J: TRBJ2-1
D: TRBD2
CDR3: CASSDGLASSYNEQFF
DNA: TGTGCCAGCAGTGATGGACTAGCTAGCTCCTACAATGAGCAGTTCTTC

V: TRBV7-2
size: few
J: TRBJ1-1
D: TRBD1
CDR3: CASRQGQGLGTEAFF
DNA: TGTGCCAGCAGACAAGGACAGGGGCTGGGAACTGAAGCTTTCTTT

V: TRBV18
size: many
J: TRBJ1-2
D: NA
CDR3: CASTSLDTYGYTF
DNA: TGTGCCAGCACTTCACTGGATACCTATGGCTACACCTTC

V: TRBV18
size: NA
J: TRBJ2-3
D: NA
CDR3: CASSPVTDSTDTQYF
DNA: TGTGCCAGCTCACCAGTTACGGATAGCACAGATACGCAGTATTTT

V: TRBV2
size: many
J: TRBJ1-1
D: NA
CDR3: CASSGTAPAFF
DNA: TGTGCCAGCAGTGGAACGGCGCCGGCTTTCTTT

V: TRBV3-1
size: NA
J: TRBJ2-7
D: NA
CDR3: CASSRSGFGTSYEQYF
DNA: TGTGCCAGCAGCCGATCTGGTTTTGGGACTTCCTACGAGCAGTACTTC

V: TRBV6-2/TRBV6-3
size: few
J: TRBJ2-1
D: TRBD2
CDR3: CASWAGVGNEQFF
DNA: TGTGCCAGCTGGGCGGGAGTGGGGAATGAGCAGTTCTTC

V: TRBV20-1
size: many
J: TRBJ2-1
D: TRBD2
CDR3: CSAHGLAGENEQFF
DNA: TGCAGTGCTCACGGACTAGCGGGAGAGAATGAGCAGTTCTTC

V: TRBV10-3
size: many
J: TRBJ2-2
D: NA
CDR3: CAISVGVATNTGELFF
DNA: TGTGCCATCAGTGTAGGGGTAGCTACGAACACCGGGGAGCTGTTTTTT

V: TRBV7-9
size: few
J: TRBJ2-7
D: NA
CDR3: CASSLSQGGTYEQYF
DNA: TGTGCCAGCAGCTTATCCCAGGGGGGAACCTACGAGCAGTACTTC

V: TRBV12-5
size: few
J: TRBJ2-1
D: NA
CDR3: CASGFVGYNEQFF
DNA: TGTGCTAGTGGTTTCGTCGGCTACAATGAGCAGTTCTTC

V: TRBV5-1
size: many
J: TRBJ2-1
D: NA
CDR3: CASSWGASNEQFF
DNA: TGCGCCAGCAGCTGGGGGGCAAGCAATGAGCAGTTCTTC

V: TRBV18
size: few
J: TRBJ1-3
D: NA
CDR3: CASSESSGNTIYF
DNA: TGTGCCAGCTCGGAGAGCTCTGGAAACACCATATATTTT

V: TRBV11-2
size: few
J: TRBJ1-1
D: NA
CDR3: CASSLDLSEAFF
DNA: TGTGCCAGCAGCTTAGATTTGTCTGAAGCTTTCTTT

V: TRBV20-1
size: NA
J: TRBJ2-7
D: TRBD2
CDR3: CSARLAGVGQYF
DNA: TGCAGTGCTAGACTAGCGGGAGTAGGGCAGTACTTC

V: TRBV28
size: NA
J: TRBJ2-7
D: NA
CDR3: CASSLILTEQYF
DNA: TGTGCCAGCAGTTTAATTCTTACAGAGCAGTACTTC

V: TRBV19
size: few
J: TRBJ2-6
D: NA
CDR3: CASSGTYSGANVLTF
DNA: TGTGCCAGTAGTGGTACGTACTCTGGGGCCAACGTCCTGACTTTC

V: TRBV11-2
size: few
J: TRBJ2-1
D: NA
CDR3: CASSRPWETVYNEQFF
DNA: TGTGCCAGCAGCAGGCCTTGGGAGACCGTCTACAATGAGCAGTTCTTC

V: TRBV15
size: NA
J: TRBJ2-5
D: NA
CDR3: CATSRTPLRGGIQETQYF
DNA: TGTGCCACCAGCAGAACCCCCCTTAGGGGGGGGATCCAAGAGACCCAGTACTTC

V: TRBV15
size: few
J: TRBJ2-1
D: TRBD2
CDR3: CATSITGTKAYNEQFF
DNA: TGTGCCACCAGCATTACCGGGACTAAGGCTTACAATGAGCAGTTCTTC

V: TRBV28
size: few
J: TRBJ2-4
D: NA
CDR3: CASSHIEGIAKNIQYF
DNA: TGTGCCAGCAGCCACATTGAAGGGATAGCCAAAAACATTCAGTACTTC

V: TRBV4-1
size: many
J: TRBJ1-1
D: NA
CDR3: CASSQIDLGFVNTEAFF
DNA: TGCGCCAGCAGCCAAATAGACCTGGGCTTCGTGAACACTGAAGCTTTCTTT

V: TRBV28
size: few
J: TRBJ2-3
D: NA
CDR3: CASSSPPLDTQYF
DNA: TGTGCCAGCAGTTCTCCCCCCTTAGATACGCAGTATTTT

V: TRBV11-2
size: NA
J: TRBJ2-5
D: NA
CDR3: CASSWRVDPQETQYF
DNA: TGTGCCAGCAGCTGGCGTGTGGATCCTCAAGAGACCCAGTACTTC

V: TRBV5-6
size: NA
J: TRBJ2-7
D: NA
CDR3: CASSTAVTDKGEDEQYF
DNA: TGTGCCAGCAGCACCGCCGTGACGGACAAGGGCGAGGACGAGCAGTACTTC

V: TRBV3-1
size: few
J: TRBJ1-6
D: NA
CDR3: CASSLTGRSGSPLHF
DNA: TGTGCCAGCAGCCTAACAGGGAGATCGGGTTCACCCCTCCACTTT

V: TRBV29-1
size: few
J: TRBJ1-6
D: NA
CDR3: CGLCWSYNSPLHF
DNA: TGCGGGCTCTGTTGGTCCTATAATTCACCCCTCCACTTT

V: TRBV7-9
size: NA
J: TRBJ1-1
D: TRBD1
CDR3: CASSPGGTWGTEAFF
DNA: TGTGCCAGCAGCCCAGGGGGAACTTGGGGTACTGAAGCTTTCTTT

V: TRBV5-1
size: many
J: TRBJ1-1
D: NA
CDR3: CASSLMSGTEAFF
DNA: TGCGCCAGCAGCTTGATGAGTGGGACTGAAGCTTTCTTT

V: TRBV27
size: many
J: TRBJ1-4
D: TRBD1
CDR3: CASSSRGTANEKLFF
DNA: TGTGCCAGCAGTTCGAGGGGGACAGCTAATGAAAAACTGTTTTTT

V: TRBV20-1
size: NA
J: TRBJ2-7
D: NA
CDR3: CSARDAQAGSYEQYF
DNA: TGCAGTGCTAGAGATGCTCAGGCCGGGTCCTACGAGCAGTACTTC

V: TRBV28
size: NA
J: TRBJ2-1
D: NA
CDR3: CASSSPVLVHF
DNA: TGTGCCAGCAGTTCCCCGGTCCTGGTCCACTTC

V: TRBV7-2
size: many
J: TRBJ2-2
D: NA
CDR3: CASSPRTVNTGELFF
DNA: TGTGCCAGCAGCCCTCGGACAGTAAACACCGGGGAGCTGTTTTTT

V: TRBV7-6
size: many
J: TRBJ2-3
D: TRBD1
CDR3: CASSKRTGDYADTQYF
DNA: TGTGCCAGCAGCAAACGGACAGGGGATTACGCAGATACGCAGTATTTT

V: TRBV29-1
size: many
J: TRBJ2-5
D: NA
CDR3: CSVEEVGVETQYF
DNA: TGCAGCGTTGAAGAAGTAGGAGTAGAGACCCAGTACTTC

V: TRBV30
size: many
J: TRBJ1-5
D: NA
CDR3: CAWSVDGAQPQHF
DNA: TGTGCCTGGAGTGTCGATGGCGCTCAGCCCCAGCATTTT

V: TRBV20-1
size: few
J: TRBJ2-7
D: TRBD2
CDR3: CSAGLAGVSYEQYF
DNA: TGCAGTGCCGGACTAGCGGGAGTTTCGTACGAGCAGTACTTC